These T cell receptor beta chains were read from a single sample in a study of T-cell reconstitution after alpha-beta-depleted transplantation in children. TCRdb called the PCR reads again in MiXCR, with one record for every CDR3 protein. This sample has just under 150,000 distinct CDR3 sequences, with 8.5% to 10% found just once. This material consisted of PBMCs, mostly from graft donor cells, taken 180 days after TCRalphabeta/CD19-depleted stem cell transplant. These receptors came from a female patient between 2 and 15 years old who had a stem cell transplant for congenital amegakaryocytic thrombocytopenia, so the T cells may come from the graft donor. Each CDR3 is given with its conserved first and last residue. The D gene is left open where the match is weak. Clone size is given for some rows only: seen once, a few or many times, or a class if the clone is expanded.

V gene	D gene	CDR3 length	clone size	J gene	CDR3 protein	CDR3 DNA
TRBV11-3	.	13	.	TRBJ1-1	CASSEGMNTEAFF	TGTGCCAGCAGCGAGGGCATGAACACTGAAGCTTTCTTT
TRBV20-1	.	17	many	TRBJ2-3	CSARDYRGPLATDTQYF	TGCAGTGCTAGAGATTATCGGGGCCCTCTCGCCACAGATACGCAGTATTTT
TRBV5-1	TRBD1	14	few	TRBJ2-5	CASNPGQRQETQYF	TGCGCCAGCAACCCGGGACAGAGACAAGAGACCCAGTACTTC
TRBV5-1	.	13	many	TRBJ2-7	CASSSRVGYEQYF	TGCGCCAGCTCTTCCAGGGTCGGCTACGAGCAGTACTTC
TRBV2	.	13	few	TRBJ2-1	CASSPITYNEQFF	TGTGCCAGCAGCCCGATAACCTACAATGAGCAGTTCTTC
TRBV7-8	.	12	.	TRBJ2-2	CASSSPHRELFF	TGTGCCAGCAGCTCTCCCCACCGGGAGCTGTTTTTT
TRBV7-6	.	15	.	TRBJ1-6	CASRKRAGFDSPLHF	TGTGCCAGCAGGAAGCGGGCGGGGTTTGATTCACCCCTCCACTTT
TRBV6-1	.	15	few	TRBJ1-3	CASRRQEFSGNTIYF	TGTGCCAGCAGACGACAGGAGTTCTCTGGAAACACCATATATTTT
TRBV6-1	TRBD2	14	.	TRBJ2-1	CASSELAGLNEQFF	TGTGCCAGCAGTGAACTAGCGGGGCTCAATGAGCAGTTCTTC
TRBV28	.	12	many	TRBJ1-2	CASSFGLHGYTF	TGTGCCAGCAGTTTCGGACTGCATGGCTACACCTTC
TRBV7-2	TRBD2	17	.	TRBJ2-1	CASSPRRTSGDYNEQFF	TGTGCCAGCAGCCCGCGGAGGACTAGCGGGGACTACAATGAGCAGTTCTTC
TRBV29-1	TRBD1	14	many	TRBJ2-1	CSVTGDRVNNEQFF	TGCAGCGTTACAGGGGACAGGGTAAACAATGAGCAGTTCTTC
TRBV5-1	.	15	many	TRBJ2-5	CASSLTDSGRETQYF	TGCGCCAGCAGCTTAACGGACTCGGGGCGGGAGACCCAGTACTTC
TRBV10-3	.	15	many	TRBJ1-2	CAISESTTRTRGYTF	TGTGCCATCAGTGAGTCGACAACTCGGACTAGAGGCTACACCTTC
TRBV12-3/TRBV12-4	.	14	medium-sized	TRBJ2-7	CASSPHMTIYEQYF	TGTGCCAGCAGTCCACATATGACTATCTACGAGCAGTACTTC
TRBV29-1	.	15	.	TRBJ2-3	CSVEDLYRFSDTQYF	TGCAGCGTTGAAGATCTGTACCGGTTTTCTGATACGCAGTATTTT
TRBV20-1	.	13	many	TRBJ2-7	CSARDMGTLEQYF	TGCAGTGCTAGAGACATGGGCACTTTGGAGCAGTACTTC
TRBV5-1	.	16	many	TRBJ1-4	CASSLAGGRTNEKLFF	TGCGCCAGCAGCTTGGCCGGGGGTAGGACTAATGAAAAACTGTTTTTT
TRBV7-9	.	16	many	TRBJ2-1	CASSLEERTALDEQFF	TGTGCCAGCAGCTTAGAGGAAAGGACTGCCTTGGATGAGCAGTTCTTC
TRBV9	.	12	many	TRBJ2-7	CASRGVGYEQYF	TGTGCCAGCAGGGGGGTCGGGTACGAGCAGTACTTC
TRBV20-1	TRBD1	15	many	TRBJ1-5	CSASGTEYSNQPQHF	TGCAGTGCTAGTGGGACAGAGTATAGCAATCAGCCCCAGCATTTT
TRBV10-3	TRBD1	15	few	TRBJ2-7	CAISHGVGTDYEQYF	TGTGCCATCAGCCATGGGGTTGGGACAGACTACGAGCAGTACTTC
TRBV5-6	TRBD2	15	many	TRBJ2-1	CASSLRAGPYNEQFF	TGTGCCAGCAGCTTAAGAGCGGGACCCTACAATGAGCAGTTCTTC
TRBV7-2	.	17	.	TRBJ1-2	CASSLRTGKRSGYGYTF	TGTGCCAGCAGCTTAAGAACAGGGAAAAGGAGTGGGTATGGCTACACCTTC
TRBV20-1	.	12	many	TRBJ2-5	CSARLSQETQYF	TGCAGTGCAAGACTGTCCCAAGAGACCCAGTACTTC
TRBV20-1	.	15	many	TRBJ2-2	CSATAGLANTGELFF	TGCAGTGCTACGGCCGGACTTGCGAACACCGGGGAGCTGTTTTTT
TRBV2	.	12	few	TRBJ2-4	CASRVTKDIQYF	TGTGCCAGCAGGGTGACCAAGGACATTCAGTACTTC
TRBV20-1	TRBD1	14	many	TRBJ2-2	CSAPDRADTGELFF	TGCAGTGCACCGGACAGGGCGGACACCGGGGAGCTGTTTTTT
TRBV27	.	13	.	TRBJ2-1	CASSFQVYYEQFF	TGTGCCAGCAGTTTCCAAGTCTACTATGAGCAGTTCTTC
TRBV6-2/TRBV6-3	.	13	many	TRBJ2-1	CASRLDRYNEQFF	TGTGCCAGTCGACTGGACCGATATAATGAGCAGTTCTTC
TRBV24-1	TRBD2	14	many	TRBJ2-3	CATSDSGRVDTQYF	TGTGCCACCAGTGATAGCGGGAGGGTGGATACGCAGTATTTT
TRBV3-1	TRBD1	14	many	TRBJ2-2	CASSQGWGQGELFF	TGTGCCAGCAGCCAAGGCTGGGGACAGGGTGAGCTGTTTTTT
TRBV4-2	.	14	many	TRBJ2-5	CASSQDLDSGTQYF	TGTGCCAGCAGCCAAGATCTCGATAGCGGGACCCAGTACTTC
TRBV20-1	TRBD1	14	few	TRBJ1-2	CSATTGDGGYGYTF	TGCAGTGCTACAACAGGGGATGGAGGGTATGGCTACACCTTC
TRBV29-1	.	15	many	TRBJ2-5	CSVQASGRGQETQYF	TGCAGCGTCCAGGCGTCAGGAAGAGGCCAAGAGACCCAGTACTTC
TRBV5-1	TRBD1	16	many	TRBJ2-2	CASSLGDRGYTGELFF	TGCGCCAGCAGCTTGGGCGACAGGGGATACACCGGGGAGCTGTTTTTT